These T cell receptor beta chains were read from a single sample in a study of T cells after yellow fever vaccination. Using its own MiXCR run on the 5' RACE reads, TCRdb lists one record per CDR3 protein. This sample yields some 390,000 distinct CDR3 sequences, of which approximately 5.7% are seen a single time; 15% belongs to the top ten. Sequenced here: PBMCs, sampled 5 days after the yellow fever booster vaccination. The receptors here all came from a man aged 30 to 45 who received the YFV17D yellow fever vaccine. CDR3s include the opening cysteine and the closing phenylalanine or tryptophan. The D gene is left open where the match is weak. Size tells how often a clone was seen (once, few, many) or the class of an expanded clone, and some rows leave it out.

clone size | J gene | D gene | V gene | CDR3 DNA | CDR3 protein
many | TRBJ2-2 | . | TRBV7-8 | TGTGCCAGCAGAAGGGATCATTCGAACACCGGGGAGCTGTTTTTT | CASRRDHSNTGELFF
few | TRBJ1-2 | . | TRBV7-2 | TGTGCCAGCAGCCAAAGCCCAGGGAGTGCAAGTAACTATGGCTACACCTTC | CASSQSPGSASNYGYTF
many | TRBJ2-4 | . | TRBV5-1 | TGCGCCAGCAGCTTCTCCGGGGCGGATGATGGGGGCATTCAGTACTTC | CASSFSGADDGGIQYF
. | TRBJ2-1 | . | TRBV6-5 | TGTGCCAGCAGTTCCCTACTAGCTCACAATGAGCAGTTCTTC | CASSSLLAHNEQFF
many | TRBJ2-4 | . | TRBV20-1 | TGCAGTGCTAGAGACCCGACTCGAAACATTCAGTACTTC | CSARDPTRNIQYF
. | TRBJ2-7 | . | TRBV6-5 | TGTGCCAGCAGTTACCCTGGACCGGTCTACGAGCAGTACTTC | CASSYPGPVYEQYF
many | TRBJ2-7 | TRBD2 | TRBV5-6 | TGTGCCAGCAGCTCCCCGGGACTAGCGGCCTACGAGCAGTACTTC | CASSSPGLAAYEQYF
few | TRBJ2-7 | TRBD1 | TRBV28 | TGTGCCAGCAGCCGGACAGGGGGGTTCCACGAGCAGTACTTC | CASSRTGGFHEQYF
many | TRBJ2-1 | TRBD2 | TRBV10-2 | TGCGCCAGCAGTGAACAGCTAGCGGGCTCCTACAATGAGCAGTTCTTC | CASSEQLAGSYNEQFF
few | TRBJ2-2 | TRBD1 | TRBV10-3 | TGTGCCATCGGGGGACAGCAGACCGGGGAGCTGTTTTTT | CAIGGQQTGELFF
many | TRBJ2-5 | . | TRBV5-1 | TGCGCCAGCAGCTTGGATGTCGGTGGGGAGACCCAGTACTTC | CASSLDVGGETQYF
few | TRBJ2-7 | TRBD2 | TRBV28 | TGTGCCAGCAGTTCGACGGGGGGAAAGGGGCCCTACGAGCAGTACTTC | CASSSTGGKGPYEQYF
. | TRBJ2-7 | . | TRBV9 | TGTGCCAGCAGCGTCACAGGGTTTAGTTGGGACGAGCAGTACTTC | CASSVTGFSWDEQYF
many | TRBJ1-5 | . | TRBV7-2 | TGTGCCAGCAGCTTAGGTCCCAATCAGCCCCAGCATTTT | CASSLGPNQPQHF
. | TRBJ1-4 | TRBD1 | TRBV20-1 | TGCAGTGCTCGGACAGGGCTTGCAACTAATGAAAAACTGTTTTTT | CSARTGLATNEKLFF
. | TRBJ1-3 | . | TRBV6-1 | TGTGCCAGCAGCCCCTCGACCTCCGGAAACACCATATATTTT | CASSPSTSGNTIYF
. | TRBJ2-1 | . | TRBV19 | TGTGCCAGTCGGGGAGGGGGCACCATGGGGTTGGGGTTC | CASRGGGTMGLGF
few | TRBJ2-3 | . | TRBV12-3/TRBV12-4 | TGTGCCAGCAGTTTAGGGACCCTTCAAGATACGCAGTATTTT | CASSLGTLQDTQYF
many | TRBJ2-1 | . | TRBV6-5 | TGTGCCAGCAGCCGTTTCAATGAGCAGTTCTTC | CASSRFNEQFF
many | TRBJ2-6 | . | TRBV12-3/TRBV12-4 | TGTGCCAGCAGTTTAACTCAGGGGGGGACCGGGGCCAACGTCCTGACTTTC | CASSLTQGGTGANVLTF
few | TRBJ2-3 | TRBD2 | TRBV18 | TGTGCCAGCTCACCACCGACAAGCGGGAGGGCCGAAGCAGATACGCAGTATTTT | CASSPPTSGRAEADTQYF